A single sample is the source of the 27 T cell receptor beta chains below, sequenced in a study of cytomegalovirus exposure and HLA in healthy donors. This PCR relied on a set of 60 Vbeta primers and 13 Jbeta primers. Clones were read by immunoSEQ multiplex PCR, and TCRdb kept only the in-frame ones, dropping some. The sample lists 140,000 or so clones, over 80% occurring once. The sample comprised PBMCs. The receptors were sampled from a female donor in good health and CMV-seronegative.

V and J are TRBV4-1 and TRBJ2-1; 10 bases match TRBD2. The V gene's germline CDR1 is MGHRA and CDR2 YSYEKL. The CDR3 is 16 residues long. The trim removed 0 bases at V and 3 bases at J, leaving 2 bases unmatched. The DNA for the CDR3 is TGCGCCAGCAGCCAAGATCCTAGCGGGGGCTACAATGAGCAGTTCTTC. Translated: CASSQDPSGGYNEQFF.

J is TRBJ2-5 and V is TRBV11-3; TRBD2 might be the D (6 bases). Trimming stripped 1 base from V and 2 bases from J, with 11 bases between. The CDR3 totals 15 residues. CDR1 is SGHNT, CDR2 YENEEA, per germline. The CDR3 loop is CASSLGATSQETQYF. The CDR3 nucleotides read TGTGCCAGCAGCTTAGGCGCGACTAGTCAAGAGACCCAGTACTTC.

The chain employs TRBV11-2 and TRBJ2-1; 7 bases match TRBD2. This CDR3 comprises 14 residues. V shed 5 bases, J shed 2 bases, and the junction held 3 bases outside the gene matches. Germline V gene lookup returns CDR1 SGHAT and CDR2 FQNNGV. The CDR3 DNA reads TGTGCCAGCAGCGAGGGAGGGCCCTACAATGAGCAGTTCTTC. Translating gives CASSEGGPYNEQFF.

Here the CDR3 DNA reads TGCGCCAGCAGCCAAGACGGAGGACTAGCGGGAGTTACAGATACGCAGTATTTT. It codes for CASSQDGGLAGVTDTQYF. This rearrangement joins TRBV4-1 to TRBJ2-3; 13 bases align to TRBD2. This CDR3 is built from 18 residues. The germline gives CDR1 MGHRA, CDR2 YSYEKL. V lost 0 bases and J lost 3; bases outside the gene matches: 6.

The rearrangement joins TRBV2 to TRBJ1-4, with unresolved D. Between the trimmed V and J ends, which lost 2 bases and 13 bases, there was a span of 11 bases. CDR3 length: 12 amino acids. Germline values: CDR1 SNHLY, CDR2 FYNNEI. The CDR3 nucleotides are TGTGCCAGCAGTGAAAACACAGTTTTACTGTTTTTT. It codes for CASSENTVLLFF. Using reference TRBV2 and TRBJ1-4 for the parts outside the CDR3, the full variable domain is EPEVTQTPSHQVTQMGQEVILRCVPISNHLYFYWYRQILGQKVEFLVSFYNNEISEKSEIFDDQFSVERPDGSNFTLKIRSTKLEDSAMYFCASSENTVLLFFGSGTQLSVL.

The chain is built from TRBV6-1 and TRBJ1-1, with a tentative D call TRBD1 (5 bases). CDR3 length: 13 residues. Trimming took off 4 bases at V and 5 bases at J, with 11 bases between the two ends. Germline CDR1 reads MNHNS; CDR2 reads SASEGT. CDR3 DNA sequence: TGTGCCAGCAGTGGTCGGGGGGAGACTGAAGCTTTCTTT. Translation: CASSGRGETEAFF.

The V and J genes are TRBV28 and TRBJ2-7, with TRBD2 identical over 11 bases. Germline CDR1 reads MDHEN; CDR2 reads SYDVKM. The CDR3 contains 14 residues. The junction had 7 bases not matched to a gene; V was cut back by 8 bases and J by 4 bases. CDR3 DNA: TGTGCCAGCGGTGTAGCGGGAGGGCTATACGAGCAGTACTTC. Translating it yields CASGVAGGLYEQYF.

This chain joins TRBV5-1 and TRBJ2-7; TRBD2 is a possible D gene (6 bases). The ends were cut back, 3 bases at V and 3 bases at J, with 16 bases in the middle. The CDR3 is 15 residues long. Germline V gene lookup returns CDR1 SGHRS and CDR2 YFSETQ. Written as DNA, the CDR3 is TGCGCCAGCAGCTCAAGGGACTCAAACTTCTACGAGCAGTACTTC. Residues: CASSSRDSNFYEQYF.

The chain recombines TRBV2 with TRBJ1-3; weak D call: TRBD1 (6 bases). The germline CDR1 and CDR2 sequences are SNHLY and FYNNEI. The CDR3 is 15 residues long. Trimming removed 4 bases at V and 0 bases at J, with 10 bases between. The CDR3 protein is CASSVGAASGNTIYF. The CDR3, as DNA: TGTGCCAGCAGTGTGGGGGCTGCCTCTGGAAACACCATATATTTT.

The V and J genes are TRBV6-6 and TRBJ1-3; possibly TRBD1 for D (5 bases). Trimming left V 7 bases short and J 0 bases short, with 10 bases between. Germline values: CDR1 MNHNY, CDR2 SVGAGI (reference sequence). The CDR3 consists of 14 residues. CDR3 coding DNA: TGTGCCAGCACCACAGGCGCCTCTGGAAACACCATATATTTT. Its protein product is CASTTGASGNTIYF.

The genes are TRBV5-1 and TRBJ2-5, with 12 bases that match TRBD2. The J call may be wrong; the DNA end is better matched by TRBJ2-7. Germline CDR1 is SGHRS and CDR2 is YFSETQ. This CDR3 comprises 16 residues. CDR3 protein: CASSLQGLAGPYEQYF. For the CDR3, the DNA is TGCGCCAGCAGCTTGCAGGGACTAGCGGGCCCCTACGAGCAGTACTTC.

The CDR3 reads CASSLEGQAGNTIYF. For the CDR3, the DNA is TGCGCCAGCAGCTTGGAGGGACAGGCTGGAAACACCATATATTTT. The V gene is TRBV5-1, the J gene TRBJ1-3; the match to TRBD1 covers 8 bases. After removal of 0 bases from V and 2 bases from J, the junction contained 1 base not matched to a gene. The CDR3 totals 15 residues. The germline gives CDR1 SGHRS, CDR2 YFSETQ. Together with reference TRBV5-1 and TRBJ1-3, the CDR3 gives the full variable domain: KAGVTQTPRYLIKTRGQQVTLSCSPISGHRSVSWYQQTPGQGLQFLFEYFSETQRNKGNFPGRFSGRQFSNSRSEMNVSTLELGDSALYLCASSLEGQAGNTIYFGEGSWLTVV.

CDR3: CASSLAGQQGYF. The CDR3 nucleotides read TGTGCCAGCAGCTTAGCAGGACAGCAAGGGTACTTC. The chain has TRBV7-9 and TRBJ2-4, with D perhaps TRBD1 (6 bases). The V end lost 0 bases, the J end lost 15 bases, and 12 bases lay between the germline ends. The germline V gene encodes CDR1 SEHNR and CDR2 FQNEAQ (reference sequence). The CDR3 has 12 residues.

On this clone itself: A read error may produce the germline difference seen at one junction end. The chain has TRBV29-1 and TRBJ2-1, with D possibly being TRBD1 (6 bases). Per the germline V gene, CDR1 is SQVTM and CDR2 is ANQGSEA. The CDR3 spans 11 residues. The CDR3: CSANRDNDQFF. The CDR3 region has the DNA TGCAGCGCGAACAGGGACAATGACCAGTTCTTC.

The CDR3 DNA reads TGTGCCAGCAGACGGACTAGCGGGACTTACGAGCAGTACTTC. It yields the protein CASRRTSGTYEQYF. V gene TRBV6-9 combines with J gene TRBJ2-7, with TRBD2 matching 12 bases. The CDR3 spans 14 residues. Germline CDR1 and CDR2: MNHGY and SVAAGI. With V trimmed by 6 bases and J by 4 bases, 4 bases remained unmatched.

The V and J genes are TRBV5-1 and TRBJ2-5, with D possibly being TRBD2 (5 bases). The CDR3 loop spans 15 amino acids. Trimming cost V 6 bases and J 5 bases, with 20 bases left between them. Germline V gene data show CDR1 as SGHRS and CDR2 as YFSETQ. The CDR3 DNA sequence: TGCGCCAGCACTCCTCGGGAACTAGGATTTGAGACCCAGTACTTC. It encodes CASTPRELGFETQYF.

The V call is TRBV6-5, the J call TRBJ1-5, with D perhaps TRBD1 (6 bases). This CDR3 spans 15 amino acids. The germline V and J ends were trimmed by 5 bases and 1 base, with 12 bases remaining between them. Germline V lookup: CDR1 MNHEY, CDR2 SVGAGI. The CDR3 DNA follows: TGTGCCAGCAGTAAGGAAGGGGGAAGCAATCAGCCCCAGCATTTT. Its translation is CASSKEGGSNQPQHF.

V and J are TRBV7-6 and TRBJ2-6; 12 nucleotides match TRBD2. Germline loops: CDR1 SGHVS, CDR2 FNYEAQ. The CDR3 sequence is 18 residues long. Trimming cost V 5 bases and J 1 base; bases outside gene matches: 6. This CDR3 is CASSPTSGRSSGANVLTF. The CDR3 region has the DNA TGTGCCAGCAGCCCCACTAGCGGGAGGTCTTCTGGGGCCAACGTCCTGACTTTC.

This chain connects TRBV5-3 to TRBJ2-7; TRBD1 aligns across 10 bases. TRBV5-3 is given ORF status, its function remaining uncertain. The CDR3 is 19 residues long. V shed 0 bases and J 1 base; nucleotides not matched to a gene: 13. CDR3 bases: TGTGCCAGAAGCTTGGAAGGGGGACAGGGGTTGGATTGGTCCTACGAGCAGTACTTC. Translated, it gives CARSLEGGQGLDWSYEQYF.

Points on this clone: This sample also contains other DNA sequences that code for the same CDR3. The rearrangement uses TRBV15 and TRBJ1-5; no reliable D call. V dropped 0 bases and J dropped 0 bases, with 9 bases sitting between them. From germline, CDR1 is LNHNV and CDR2 YYDKDF (reference sequence). The CDR3 is made up of 16 amino acids. This CDR3 reads CATSRDRGNSNQPQHF. The CDR3 coding sequence is TGTGCCACCAGCAGAGACCGAGGGAATAGCAATCAGCCCCAGCATTTT. Variable domain in full (rest from reference TRBV15 and TRBJ1-5): DAMVIQNPRYQVTQFGKPVTLSCSQTLNHNVMYWYQQKSSQAPKLLFHYYDKDFNNEADTPDNFQSRRPNTSFCFLDIRSPGLGDTAMYLCATSRDRGNSNQPQHFGDGTRLSIL.

This clone was observed once. V and J are TRBV4-2 and TRBJ2-7; 9 bases line up with TRBD1. This CDR3 region has 15 residues. Germline CDR1 LGHNA, CDR2 YNFKEQ. The V gene end was trimmed by 3 bases and the J gene end by 1 base; junction bases not matched to a gene: 4. The CDR3 loop reads CASSQGQGMSYEQYF. In nucleotides, the CDR3 is TGTGCCAGCAGCCAGGGACAGGGTATGTCCTACGAGCAGTACTTC.

A word on this clone: The identical CDR3 is also encoded by other nucleotide sequences in the sample. The J gene is TRBJ2-7, the V gene TRBV7-9, with 7 bases lining up with TRBD2. The CDR3 is 14 residues long. V trimming: 0 bases; J trimming: 5 bases; junction bases outside the gene matches: 4. Germline V gene lookup returns CDR1 SEHNR and CDR2 FQNEAQ (reference sequence). This CDR3 reads CASSLAGGPNEQYF. As DNA, the CDR3 is TGTGCCAGCAGCTTAGCGGGAGGGCCCAACGAGCAGTACTTC. The full variable domain, its missing parts supplied by reference TRBV7-9 and TRBJ2-7, is DTGVSQNPRHKITKRGQNVTFRCDPISEHNRLYWYRQTLGQGPEFLTYFQNEAQLEKSRLLSDRFSAERPKGSFSTLEIQRTEQGDSAMYLCASSLAGGPNEQYFGPGTRLTVT.

The chain combines TRBV4-1 with TRBJ1-4, with D possibly TRBD1 on 5 matching bases. The V gene's germline CDR1 is MGHRA and CDR2 YSYEKL. CDR3 length: 16 amino acids. The germline V and J ends were trimmed by 1 base and 5 bases, with 14 bases remaining between them. CDR3 nucleotides: TGCGCCAGCAGCCAAGTGGGTGTTCGGGGGAATGAAAAACTGTTTTTT. It translates to CASSQVGVRGNEKLFF.

In regard to this clone: Other DNA sequences within the sample encode an identical CDR3. The V gene is TRBV2, the J gene TRBJ1-5, with D tentatively TRBD1 (5 bases). The CDR3 has 14 residues. V was clipped by 3 bases and J by 2 bases, with 8 bases between them. Per germline, CDR1 SNHLY and CDR2 FYNNEI. CDR3: CASSDRVGNQPQHF. DNA for the CDR3: TGTGCCAGCAGTGACAGGGTCGGCAATCAGCCCCAGCATTTT.

This clone came up once. The CDR3 region has the DNA TGTGCCAGCAGCGCTACGCGGGGCAGTAACTATGGCTACACCTTC. Its protein product is CASSATRGSNYGYTF. The chain couples TRBV7-9 to TRBJ1-2; tentatively, D is TRBD1 (5 bases). Germline CDR1 is SEHNR and CDR2 is FQNEAQ (reference sequence). The CDR3 sequence is 15 residues long. Trimming removed 5 bases at V and 1 base at J, with 14 bases between.

The J gene is TRBJ1-1, the V gene TRBV18; TRBD1 agrees at 7 bases. V was pared by 5 bases and J by 5 bases, with 5 bases of the junction left unmatched. CDR1 KGHSH and CDR2 LQKENI come from the germline V gene. CDR3 length equals 13 residues. The CDR3 region has the DNA TGTGCCAGCTCAGAGGGGGCTCGGACTGAAGCTTTCTTT. This translates into CASSEGARTEAFF.

The genes are TRBV29-1 and TRBJ2-4, with D possibly TRBD1 on 5 matching bases. V shed 6 bases and J shed 5 bases, with 20 bases lying between them. CDR3 length: 15 amino acids. Germline CDR1 reads SQVTM; CDR2 reads ANQGSEA. The CDR3 here is CSVSGLEWMENIQYF. CDR3 coding DNA: TGCAGCGTCTCAGGGTTAGAATGGATGGAAAACATTCAGTACTTC.